Listed here are 9 T cell receptor beta chains from one sample, sequenced in a study of beta chain features in type 1 diabetes. Reverse transcribing all isolated RNA meant expressed TCRB transcripts were sequenced. Clones were read by immunoSEQ multiplex PCR, and TCRdb kept only the in-frame ones, dropping some. Of 130,000 to 150,000 clones listed, less than 11% were seen once; the top ten hold under 1.5%. Sequencing input: naive CD4+ T cells from blood. These TCRs come from a man between 18 and 35 years old in good health.

This clone was counted many times. The chain has TRBV4-3 and TRBJ2-3; D is unresolved. Germline CDR1 LGHNA, CDR2 YSLEER. V was trimmed by 0 bases and J by 2 bases, leaving 9 bases between them. The CDR3 spans 15 residues. The CDR3 sequence: CASSQDLGSTDTQYF. Here the CDR3 DNA reads TGCGCCAGCAGCCAAGATTTGGGCTCCACAGATACGCAGTATTTT.

CDR3 sequence reads: CALGQGPDTQYF. In DNA form, the CDR3 reads TGTGCCTTGGGACAGGGACCAGATACGCAGTATTTT. The chain carries TRBV30 and TRBJ2-3, with 9 bases fitting TRBD1. V dropped 7 bases and J dropped 4; count of bases not matched to a gene: 3. This CDR3 contains 12 residues. Germline V gives CDR1 GTSNPN, CDR2 SVGIG (reference sequence).

The J gene is TRBJ2-2, the V gene TRBV12-5, with 7 bases that match TRBD1. Germline CDR1 reads LGHNT; CDR2 reads FRNRAP. The CDR3 consists of 16 residues. Trimming at V came to 3 bases and at J to 1 base, leaving 5 bases not matched to a gene. CDR3 bases: TGTGCTAGTGGTTTCGGCCAGGGGGAGAACACCGGGGAGCTGTTTTTT. The encoded protein is CASGFGQGENTGELFF.

This clone has more than one count but fewer than ten. The J gene is TRBJ2-1, the V gene TRBV9; TRBD2 matches at 10 bases. Germline CDR1 and CDR2: SGDLS and YYNGEE. The CDR3 has 17 amino acids. The V segment lost 4 bases and the J segment 4 bases; nucleotides outside the gene matches: 11. The CDR3 DNA reads as TGTGCCAGCAGCCCCCTTTATAGCGGGGGGACTTACAATGAGCAGTTCTTC. Its translation: CASSPLYSGGTYNEQFF.

This clone was seen a handful of times. The chain combines TRBV19 with TRBJ2-5; 7 bases align to TRBD1. The CDR3 is 15 amino acids. Germline trimming cut 4 bases from V and 2 bases from J; bases unmatched to any gene: 7. Per germline, CDR1 LNHDA and CDR2 SQIVND (reference sequence). The CDR3 protein is CASSNTGTVQETQYF. The DNA of the CDR3 is TGTGCCAGTAGTAACACCGGGACAGTTCAAGAGACCCAGTACTTC.

This clone came up a few times. The V gene is TRBV19, the J gene TRBJ2-7; tentatively, D is TRBD1 (5 bases). This CDR3 has 15 amino acids. Germline loops: CDR1 LNHDA, CDR2 SQIVND (reference sequence). Trimming removed 6 bases from V and 1 base from J, with 16 bases in between. CDR3 DNA sequence: TGTGCCAGTAGCAATGGGGTGGACAAATCCTACGAGCAGTACTTC. As protein: CASSNGVDKSYEQYF. Based on the CDR3 plus reference TRBV19 and TRBJ2-7, the full variable domain is DGGITQSPKYLFRKEGQNVTLSCEQNLNHDAMYWYRQDPGQGLRLIYYSQIVNDFQKGDIAEGYSVSREKKESFPLTVTSAQKNPTAFYLCASSNGVDKSYEQYFGPGTRLTVT.

J is TRBJ1-5 and V is TRBV6-6, with 10 nucleotides matching TRBD1. V shed 7 bases, J shed 4 bases, and the junction held 4 bases outside the gene matches. The germline gives CDR1 MNHNY, CDR2 SVGAGI (reference sequence). The CDR3 is made up of 14 amino acids. The CDR3 spells CASIGQGENQPQHF. In nucleotides, the CDR3 is TGTGCCAGCATTGGACAGGGGGAGAATCAGCCCCAGCATTTT.

The rearrangement links TRBV5-6 to TRBJ1-2; no clear D gene. In germline, CDR1 is SGHDT, CDR2 YYEEEE. Trimming took off 0 bases at V and 3 bases at J, with 9 bases between the two ends. The length of the CDR3 is 14 residues. CDR3 sequence: CASSLARGDYGYTF. The DNA of the CDR3 is TGTGCCAGCAGCTTGGCCCGCGGAGACTATGGCTACACCTTC.

This clone was seen only a few times. The genes are TRBV19 and TRBJ2-7; D possibly corresponds to TRBD1 (6 bases). Germline assignment: CDR1 LNHDA and CDR2 SQIVND (reference sequence). The germline V and J ends were trimmed by 3 bases and 2 bases, with 14 bases remaining between them. The CDR3 is made up of 15 amino acids. The CDR3 sequence is CASSMGTTPAYEQYF. DNA of the CDR3: TGTGCCAGTAGTATGGGGACAACGCCCGCCTACGAGCAGTACTTC. The full variable domain, completed using reference TRBV19 and TRBJ2-7, is DGGITQSPKYLFRKEGQNVTLSCEQNLNHDAMYWYRQDPGQGLRLIYYSQIVNDFQKGDIAEGYSVSREKKESFPLTVTSAQKNPTAFYLCASSMGTTPAYEQYFGPGTRLTVT.